This T cell receptor (beta chain) is drawn from a study of shared clonotypes between healthy human individuals (dated by TCRdb to 2019 to 2021). For context, the study as a whole: Three men and a couple of women, aged 18 to 49 years, made up the cohort. For each donor, CD4 naive and CD4 memory were each given three plates, CD8 naive was given two plates, and CD8 memory was given one plate. To estimate repertoire size and how much clonotype sharing occurs between individuals, the study deeply sequenced the blood TCR repertoires of about 5 healthy adults. To increase sequencing depth and limit assay-specific biases, different laboratories used diverse techniques to prepare libraries and sequence TCR repertoires. Per donor, leukapheresis produced somewhere between about 0.8 and 9.5 billion PBMCs. Paper-wide results and their limitations: Naive subsets generally had larger estimated clonotype richness than memory subsets did. Sampling was limited to blood, and TCR repertoires in tissue likely differ from TCR repertoires in blood. Incomplete sequencing was indicated by rarefaction of sorted-subset datasets, despite the large sequencing depth. Compared with non-shared clonotypes, the clonotypes found in all four sorted-subset donors had higher generation probabilities. The small number of donors limited the genetic and exposure-history diversity represented. Based on pairwise subsampling, the degree of clonotype sharing among donors was expected to be affected by sequencing depth. Across a handful of donors, around 5% of naive CD4, more than 3% of naive CD8, approximately 2.5% of memory CD4, and 0.4% of memory CD8 clonotypes were shared.

The CDR3 has 15 amino acids, counting the end cysteine and phenylalanine. Kept here is only the CDR3 DNA, which spans 45 bases and is read in frame from base 1. TCR CDR3 regions were amplified from genomic DNA by multiplex PCR using the deep immunoSEQ assay. Extracted genomic DNA from each cell subset was spread evenly across all wells of several immunoSEQ 96-well plates, with each plate serving as a replicate. For sorted subsets, about 210 ng of genomic DNA, equivalent to 30,000 or so T cell genomes, went into each replicate PCR. The purified libraries were quantified using a Qubit 3.0 fluorometer, sized with a Bioanalyzer 2100, and then quantified again using the KAPA Library Quantification kit. Every immunoSEQ 96-well plate was sequenced on a dedicated single-read 150-cycle Illumina NextSeq 550 flow cell. The paper's processing steps were these. Because the immunoSEQ output held only junctional sequences and lacked quality scores, the filtering could not match the filtering applied to full-length reads. To assign V/J genes and CDR3, sequences were annotated using PyIR, a Python wrapper for IgBLAST v1.9, with IMGT germline references. Reads were filtered out if the reads had weak V/J assignments (E-value above 1e-6), no CDR3, stop codons, out-of-frame junctions, or ambiguous translated residues. V3J clonotypes were defined as sequences sharing an identical inferred V gene, J gene, and CDR3 amino acid sequence. Percentage overlap between repertoires was calculated by dividing the number of shared unique clonotypes by the size of the smaller repertoire. Three approaches were used to assess repertoire richness: RTK rarefaction, the Chao1 estimator, and Recon v2.1 estimates of unobserved clonotypes. OLGA was used to compute generation probabilities for all TCRbeta clonotypes that the gDNA method yielded from several donors. TCRdb re-hosts the immuneACCESS table, in-frame sequences only. Its copies lack some clones; in the studies checked, an unresolved V gene accounts for under half of them, and the cause for the rest is not known. The DNA was the basis for D and trimming; V, J and clone size are from that table. Here the sample has approximately 2.4 million clones; 90% to 97% occur a single time. The ten top clones hold 0.1% to 0.15% of the sample.

Concerning this clone itself: What antigen it recognizes has not been identified. Within one base of it there is no much larger clone, and no base qualities were kept.

Healthy HIV-negative adults with no recently reported acute infections or vaccinations were included as donors. Every donor was a Caucasian adult residing in Nashville, Tennessee, USA. CD4+ T cells were enriched through magnetic negative selection, after which naive cells were positively selected on CD45RA and the remaining negative fraction served as the memory subset. Blood was collected by leukapheresis, and PBMCs were isolated by Ficoll-Histopaque density gradient centrifugation and then cryopreserved in liquid nitrogen vapor phase. Analytical flow cytometry was used to check the purity and quantity of each magnetically sorted T cell population. Each sorted fraction had its genomic DNA isolated and then quantified by UV absorbance on a Nanodrop 2000c.

The sequencing input was naive CD4+ T cells sorted from blood. In the paper's terms, the cell subset or site label means: CD45RA+ positively selected. The source of this sequence is a man aged 18 to 35 in good health. The chain employs TRBV12-1 and TRBJ1-6. TRBV12-1 has pseudogene status. Here the CDR3 is given as CASSFACRTFSPLHF. Here is the DNA: TGTGCCAGCAGCTTTGCATGTCGGACGTTTTCACCCCTCCACTTT.